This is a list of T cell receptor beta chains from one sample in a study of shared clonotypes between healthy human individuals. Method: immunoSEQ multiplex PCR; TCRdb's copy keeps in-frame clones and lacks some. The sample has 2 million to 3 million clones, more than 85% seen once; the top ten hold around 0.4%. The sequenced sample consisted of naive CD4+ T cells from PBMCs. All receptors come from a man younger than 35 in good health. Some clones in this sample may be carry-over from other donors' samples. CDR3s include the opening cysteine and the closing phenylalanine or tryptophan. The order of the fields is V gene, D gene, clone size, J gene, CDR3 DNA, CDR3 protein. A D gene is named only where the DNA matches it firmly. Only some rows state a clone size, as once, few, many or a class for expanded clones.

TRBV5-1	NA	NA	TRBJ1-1	TGCGCCAGCAGCTGGGGGGCAGGGATGAACACTGAAGCTTTCTTT	CASSWGAGMNTEAFF
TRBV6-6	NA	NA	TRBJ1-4	TGTGCCAGCAGTTACCTCGGCAGGGAAGATGAAAAACTGTTTTTT	CASSYLGREDEKLFF
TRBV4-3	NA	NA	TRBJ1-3	TGCGCCAGCAGCCAAGATCCGACAGGAGGAAACACCATATATTTT	CASSQDPTGGNTIYF
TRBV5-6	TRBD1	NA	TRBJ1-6	TGTGCCAGCAGCCCAGGACAGGGCGAGAAGGGTTCACCCCTCCACTTT	CASSPGQGEKGSPLHF
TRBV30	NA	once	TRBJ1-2	TGTGCCTGCGGACTTAACTATGGCTACACCTTC	CACGLNYGYTF
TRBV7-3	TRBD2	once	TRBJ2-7	TGTGCCAGCAGCTCAGCTAGCGGCTACGAGCAGTACTTC	CASSSASGYEQYF
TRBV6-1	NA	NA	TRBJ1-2	TGTGCCAGCAGTGAAGCCCGGGGGCAGGTGAATGGCTACACCTTC	CASSEARGQVNGYTF
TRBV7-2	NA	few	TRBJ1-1	TGTGCCAGCAGCTTAGTACGGGTCGCTGAAGCTTTCTTT	CASSLVRVAEAFF
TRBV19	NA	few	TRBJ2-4	TGTGCCAGTAGTATAGCCGGGGTTGACATTCAGTACTTC	CASSIAGVDIQYF
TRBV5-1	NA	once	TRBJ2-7	TGCGCCAGCAGCTTGGTTCAAGGCGACTACGAGCAGTACTTC	CASSLVQGDYEQYF
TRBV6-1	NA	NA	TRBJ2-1	TGTGCCAGCAGTGAACGCCGGGGGCGAAACTTCTTC	CASSERRGRNFF
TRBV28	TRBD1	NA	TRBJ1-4	TGTGCCAGCAGTGTCTGGAGTCGAGACAGGGGTAAGGGAGGTGAAAAACTGTTTTTT	CASSVWSRDRGKGGEKLFF
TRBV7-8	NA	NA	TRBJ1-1	TGTGCCAGCAGCTTAGGTTACGGATCCATGAACACTGAAGCTTTCTTT	CASSLGYGSMNTEAFF
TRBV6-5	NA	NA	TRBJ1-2	TGTGCCAGCAGCCCTGGCGGGCGGGACTATGGCTACACCTTC	CASSPGGRDYGYTF
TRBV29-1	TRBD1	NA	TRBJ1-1	TGCAGCGCTGGGACAGAAGAAGCTTTCTTT	CSAGTEEAFF
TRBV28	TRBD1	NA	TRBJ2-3	TGTGCCAGTCAGGCCGGGACAGGGATAGCAGATACGCAGTATTTT	CASQAGTGIADTQYF
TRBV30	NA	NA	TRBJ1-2	TGTGCCTGGGCCCATAACTATGGCTACACCTTC	CAWAHNYGYTF
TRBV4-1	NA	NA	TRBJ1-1	TGCGCCAGCAGTCCGCGTAACCCGGGATCCTACCGGGCTGAAGCTTTCTTT	CASSPRNPGSYRAEAFF
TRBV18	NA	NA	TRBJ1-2	TGTGCCAGCTCACCCCTCCTCAGGGACGGCTACACCTTC	CASSPLLRDGYTF
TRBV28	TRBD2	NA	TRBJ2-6	TGTGCCAGCAGTTTTGGAGGACTAGCGGGATTTGTGGCTGGGGCCAACGTCCTGACTTTC	CASSFGGLAGFVAGANVLTF
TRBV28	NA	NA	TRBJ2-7	TGTGCCAGCTTGCCCGGACGGGGAAGCTCCTACGAGCAGTACTTC	CASLPGRGSSYEQYF
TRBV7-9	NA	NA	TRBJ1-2	TGTGCCAGCAGCTCGGGAGCTAACTATGGCTACACCTTC	CASSSGANYGYTF
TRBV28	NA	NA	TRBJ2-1	TGTGCCAGCAGTTCACTGACCCGGTCGGGTAGCAGGGTACGCAATGAGCAGTTCTTC	CASSSLTRSGSRVRNEQFF
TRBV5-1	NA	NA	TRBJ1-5	TGCGCCAGCAGCTTGGAAGGGGGTCCGAATCAGCCCCAGCATTTT	CASSLEGGPNQPQHF
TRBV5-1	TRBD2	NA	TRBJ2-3	TGCGCCAGCACCTCTAGCGGGAGTTTTCAAGATACGCAGTATTTT	CASTSSGSFQDTQYF
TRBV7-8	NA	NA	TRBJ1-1	TGTGCCAGCAGCTTAGTTGCGGTGAACACTGAAGCTTTCTTT	CASSLVAVNTEAFF
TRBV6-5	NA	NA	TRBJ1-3	TGTGCCAGCAGCGAACAGGGACGTGGAAACACCATATATTTT	CASSEQGRGNTIYF
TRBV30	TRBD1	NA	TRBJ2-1	TGTGCCTGGAGTGTAGGGCCTAGGGGGCACAATGAGCAGTTCTTC	CAWSVGPRGHNEQFF
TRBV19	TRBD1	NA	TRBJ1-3	TGTGCCAGTAGTGTGATGACAGGGTACTCTGGAAACACCATATATTTT	CASSVMTGYSGNTIYF
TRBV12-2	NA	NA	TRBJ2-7	TGTGCAAGTCGCTTAGGACAAGGCCGAGCCTACGAGCAGTACTTC	CASRLGQGRAYEQYF
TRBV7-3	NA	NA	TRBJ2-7	TGTGCCAGCAGCCGCTGGGGGGGCATCTACGAGCAGTACTTC	CASSRWGGIYEQYF
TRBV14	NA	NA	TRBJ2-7	TGTGCCAGCAGCCAAGATGATCCAGGGCCTACCTACGAGCAGTACTTC	CASSQDDPGPTYEQYF
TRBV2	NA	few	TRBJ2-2	TGTGCCACCCGGCCGACAGCCCTCCCCGGGGAGCTGTTTTTT	CATRPTALPGELFF
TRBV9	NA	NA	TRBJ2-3	TGTGCCAGCAGCGTAAACAGCCGCACAGATACGCAGTATTTT	CASSVNSRTDTQYF
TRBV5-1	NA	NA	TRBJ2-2	TGCGCCAGCAGCTGGACGGATGGCGGGGAGCTGTTTTTT	CASSWTDGGELFF
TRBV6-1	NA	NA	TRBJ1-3	TGTGCCAGCAGTGATTTCGGAAACACCATATATTTT	CASSDFGNTIYF
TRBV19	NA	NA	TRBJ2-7	TGTGCCAGTAGTATCCAGGGAGGCGCCGAGCAGTACTTC	CASSIQGGAEQYF
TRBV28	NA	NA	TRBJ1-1	TGTGCCAGCAGCCGAGGACAGACTATTGGGAGTGAAGCTTTCTTT	CASSRGQTIGSEAFF
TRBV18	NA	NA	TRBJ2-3	TGTGCCAGCTCACCGGTTGGTTTTACAGATACGCAGTATTTT	CASSPVGFTDTQYF
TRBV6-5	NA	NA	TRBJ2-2	TGTGCCAGCAGAAAGCCCGGGACTCCCACCGGGGAGCTGTTTTTT	CASRKPGTPTGELFF
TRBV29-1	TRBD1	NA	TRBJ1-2	TGCAGCGTTGTAGGGGACAGGGGTAACTATGGCTACACCTTC	CSVVGDRGNYGYTF
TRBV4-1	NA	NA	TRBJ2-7	TGCGCCAGCAGCCAAGATCTAAGTGCAGGGTCCTACGAGCAGTACTTC	CASSQDLSAGSYEQYF
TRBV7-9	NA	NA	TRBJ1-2	TGTGCCAGCAGCTACAGGGTTTCGGAGGACTATGGCTACACCTTC	CASSYRVSEDYGYTF
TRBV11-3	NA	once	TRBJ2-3	TGTGCCAGCAGCTTAGTAGCGGCTAGCACAGATACGCAGTATTTT	CASSLVAASTDTQYF
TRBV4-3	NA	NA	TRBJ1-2	TGCGCCAGCAGCCTTGAACTGGGAACTCCGGGGAGATATGGCTACACCTTC	CASSLELGTPGRYGYTF
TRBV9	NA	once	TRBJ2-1	TGTGCCAGCAGAGGGGAAGGTGAGCAGTTCTTC	CASRGEGEQFF
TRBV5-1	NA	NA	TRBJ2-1	TGCGCCAGCAGCTTGGTAGGGGGGACGACCTACAATGAGCAGTTCTTC	CASSLVGGTTYNEQFF
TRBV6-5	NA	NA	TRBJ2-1	TGTGCCAGCAGTGAAGCCTATGAGCAGTTCTTC	CASSEAYEQFF
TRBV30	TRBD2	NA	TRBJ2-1	TGTGCCTGGAGCTCTTTCGCGGGAGGGTACAATGAGCAGTTCTTC	CAWSSFAGGYNEQFF